This TCR beta chain derives from a study of shared clonotypes between healthy human individuals. Across the whole study: Plates per donor: three CD4 naive, three CD4 memory, two CD8 naive, one CD8 memory.

Trimming shortened V by 1 base and J by 6 bases, and 12 bases separated the two germline ends. Per the germline V gene, CDR1 is LNHNV and CDR2 is YYDKDF (reference sequence). The CDR3 runs 15 residues. Terminally differentiated effector memory CD45RA+ cells were excluded from the naive CD8 cells, which were CD45RO-negative and positively selected for CCR7. Replicate sorted-subset PCRs were loaded with around 200 ng DNA, 30,000 to 35,000 T cell genomes. Clones were sequenced by immunoSEQ multiplex PCR, and TCRdb holds only the in-frame ones, with some missing. The sample lists roughly 1,800,000 clones; 85% to 95% were seen once. A word on this clone: Its antigen is not known.

Study observations and caveats: Investigators collected only blood, and repertoires in tissues likely differ.

This sequence originates from a man younger than 35 in good health. The sequenced sample was naive CD8+ T cells sorted from blood. The V call is TRBV15, the J call TRBJ2-2; a possible D gene is TRBD1 (6 bases). In DNA form, the CDR3 reads TGTGCCACCAGCAGAGCTCCAGGGGACCCCGGGGAGCTGTTTTTT. Translated, it gives CATSRAPGDPGELFF.